This TCR beta chain was obtained from a study of blood T cell repertoires in COVID-19. In the study overall: COVID-19 samples collected from the United States, Italy and Spain covered acute and convalescent phases. T cells, B-cell-depleted T cells, or PBMCs provided the cDNA or gDNA that served as material.

Followed longitudinally, the Seattle patients had been enrolled during active infection. Authors' processing steps: Counts of nucleated cells, estimated from reference gene primer amplification, were obtained. Measured with immunoSEQ multiplex PCR; TCRdb has only the in-frame clones, and not every one. That table is the source of V, J and clone size, and D and trimming were worked out from the DNA. The data show about 95,000 clones, under 90% seen once. This clone came up a few times. The CDR3 extends over 13 amino acids. CDR1 and CDR2 (germline): KGHDR, SFDVKD. The V segment lost 6 bases and the J segment 5 bases; nucleotides outside the gene matches: 2.

The receptor was derived from a man aged 55 to 69 with COVID-19, enrolled during active disease. The chain couples TRBV24-1 to TRBJ1-4; 7 bases agree with TRBD1. Input material: peripheral blood. CDR3 loop: CATSRTGNEKLFF. CDR3 DNA sequence: TGTGCCACCAGTAGGACAGGAAATGAAAAACTGTTTTTT.